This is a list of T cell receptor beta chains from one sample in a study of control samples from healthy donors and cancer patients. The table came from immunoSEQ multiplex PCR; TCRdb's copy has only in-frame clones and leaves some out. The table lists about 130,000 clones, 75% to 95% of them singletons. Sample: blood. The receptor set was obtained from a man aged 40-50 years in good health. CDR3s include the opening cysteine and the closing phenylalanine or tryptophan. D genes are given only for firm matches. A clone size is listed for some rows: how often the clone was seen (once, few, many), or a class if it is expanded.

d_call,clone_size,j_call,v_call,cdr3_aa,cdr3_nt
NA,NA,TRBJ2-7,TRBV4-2,CASSQGQGGSYEQYF,TGTGCCAGCAGCCAAGGACAGGGAGGGTCCTACGAGCAGTACTTC
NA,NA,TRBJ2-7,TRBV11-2,CASSLGGVGDYEQYF,TGTGCCAGCAGCTTAGGAGGTGTGGGGGACTACGAGCAGTACTTC
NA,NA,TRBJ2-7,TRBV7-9,CASSSQGDSYEQYF,TGTGCCAGCAGCTCCCAGGGTGACTCCTACGAGCAGTACTTC
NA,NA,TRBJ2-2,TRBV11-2,CASSRYLEGGRVDTGELFF,TGTGCCAGCAGCCGATACCTCGAGGGGGGGCGGGTGGACACCGGGGAGCTGTTTTTT
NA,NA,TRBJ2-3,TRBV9,CASSVTIRSGVVTDTQYF,TGTGCCAGCAGCGTAACTATCCGATCGGGGGTGGTCACAGATACGCAGTATTTT
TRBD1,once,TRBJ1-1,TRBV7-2,CASSLGDRRERNTEAFF,TGTGCCAGCAGCTTAGGGGACAGGCGTGAAAGAAACACTGAAGCTTTCTTT
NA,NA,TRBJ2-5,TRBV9,CASSTLGRGAALGETQYF,TGTGCCAGCAGCACCCTCGGAAGGGGGGCCGCCCTTGGAGAGACCCAGTACTTC
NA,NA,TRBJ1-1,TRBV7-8,CASSFGGSKDTEAFF,TGTGCCAGCAGCTTTGGGGGCTCAAAAGACACTGAAGCTTTCTTT
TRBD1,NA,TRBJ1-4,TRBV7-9,CASRGQGNEKLFF,TGTGCCAGCAGAGGACAGGGTAATGAAAAACTGTTTTTT
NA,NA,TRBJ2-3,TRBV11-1,CASAQTDTQYF,TGTGCCAGCGCCCAAACCGATACGCAGTATTTT
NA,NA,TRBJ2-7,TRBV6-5,CASQGSSYEQYF,TGTGCCAGCCAGGGTAGCTCCTACGAGCAGTACTTC
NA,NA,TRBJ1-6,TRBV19,CASSITGRGSPLHF,TGTGCCAGTAGTATAACGGGGAGAGGATCACCCCTCCACTTT
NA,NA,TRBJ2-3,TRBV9,CASSVVGFTDTQYF,TGTGCCAGCAGCGTAGTCGGCTTCACAGATACGCAGTATTTT
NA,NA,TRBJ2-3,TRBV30,CAWSGGVASTDTQYF,TGTGCCTGGAGTGGGGGGGTCGCTAGCACAGATACGCAGTATTTT
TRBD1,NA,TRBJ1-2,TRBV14,CASSQDRVTNYGYTF,TGTGCCAGCAGCCAGGACAGGGTAACTAACTATGGCTACACCTTC
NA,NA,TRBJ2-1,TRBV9,CASSVYESYNEQFF,TGTGCCAGCAGCGTATACGAGTCCTACAATGAGCAGTTCTTC
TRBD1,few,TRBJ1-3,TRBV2,CASTSGGSGNTIYF,TGTGCCAGCACCTCAGGGGGCTCTGGAAACACCATATATTTT
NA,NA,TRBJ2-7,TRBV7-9,CASSTTPSGLEQYF,TGTGCCAGCAGCACCACGCCTTCAGGACTCGAGCAGTACTTC
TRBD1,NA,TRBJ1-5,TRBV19,CASSMPGQGSNQPQHF,TGTGCCAGTAGTATGCCGGGACAGGGTAGCAATCAGCCCCAGCATTTT
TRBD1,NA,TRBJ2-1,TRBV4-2,CASSPSGQGGAGEQFF,TGTGCCAGCAGCCCGTCGGGACAGGGGGGGGCGGGTGAGCAGTTCTTC
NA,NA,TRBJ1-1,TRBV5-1,CASSLASGTEAFF,TGCGCCAGCAGCTTGGCCTCAGGGACTGAAGCTTTCTTT
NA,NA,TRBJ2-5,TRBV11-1,CASSPGIQETQYF,TGTGCCAGCAGCCCCGGAATCCAAGAGACCCAGTACTTC
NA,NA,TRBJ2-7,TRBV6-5,CTSSPTGEGEQYF,TGTACCAGCTCTCCAACGGGGGAAGGCGAGCAGTACTTC